Here is one T cell receptor beta chain with its context. Its antigen is not identified. Germline lookup yields CDR1 SGHNT and CDR2 YYREEE (reference sequence). The ends were cut back, 4 bases at V and 6 bases at J, with 19 bases in the middle. The CDR3 length is 15 residues. The source of the sample is a study of cytomegalovirus exposure and HLA in healthy donors. Overall study: Clustering assigned roughly 81% of the roughly 400 genotyped donors to the Caucasian-associated ancestry cluster.

Vbeta (60) and Jbeta (13) primers were used in the PCR. Data came from immunoSEQ multiplex PCR; TCRdb stores just in-frame clones and leaves some out. The sample yields 100,000 to 150,000 clones, more than 75% seen once. Broader study findings: What a later analysis showed was that several of the most significant clusters appeared linked to common viral pathogens. Some segments of the V type, notably TRBV6-2 and TRBV6-3, were excluded as indistinguishable.

The source of this sequence is a man aged 18 to 30 in good health and CMV-seronegative. The chain employs TRBV5-4 and TRBJ1-2; a possible D gene is TRBD1 (6 bases). Sample: PBMCs. CDR3 protein: CASSPAGGPLNGYTF. For the CDR3, the DNA is TGTGCCAGCAGCCCAGCGGGGGGGCCTTTAAATGGCTACACCTTC.